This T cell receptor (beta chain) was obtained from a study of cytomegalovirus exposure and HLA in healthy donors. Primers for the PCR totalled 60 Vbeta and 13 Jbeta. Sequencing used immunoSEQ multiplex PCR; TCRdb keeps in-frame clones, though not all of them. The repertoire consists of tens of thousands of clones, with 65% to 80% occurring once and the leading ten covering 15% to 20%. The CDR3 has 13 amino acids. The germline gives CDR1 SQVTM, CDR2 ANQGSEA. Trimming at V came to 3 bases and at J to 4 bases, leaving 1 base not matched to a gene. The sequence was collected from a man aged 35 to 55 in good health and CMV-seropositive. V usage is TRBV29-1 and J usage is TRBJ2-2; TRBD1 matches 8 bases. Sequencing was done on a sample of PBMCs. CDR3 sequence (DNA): TGCAGCGTTGAGACAGGGGCCACCGGGGAGCTGTTTTTT. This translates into CSVETGATGELFF.